The next 24 T cell receptor beta chains were all read from a single sample in a study of CD8+ T cells in alopecia areata. Sample treatment: oral pan-JAK inhibitor, 5-10 mg twice daily. Once RNA had been extracted, it was reverse transcribed into cDNA to act as the sequencing template. Profiling relied on immunoSEQ multiplex PCR, and the TCRdb table lists in-frame clones only, not all of them. The data contain about 190,000 clones, more than 55% of them singletons. Sequencing was performed on CD4+ T cells sorted from blood, taken at week 4, from a patient treated with tofacitinib. These receptors all stem from a human donor with alopecia areata.

J is TRBJ2-7 and V is TRBV29-1; D is undetermined. V lost 4 bases, J lost 2 bases, and 15 bases lay in between. The V gene's germline CDR1 is SQVTM and CDR2 ANQGSEA. The CDR3 runs to 14 residues. The CDR3 nucleotides are TGCAGCGTTGGGCTGGATGGGCTCACCTACGAGCAGTACTTC. Amino acids: CSVGLDGLTYEQYF.

The chain links TRBV27 to TRBJ1-2, with TRBD1 as a possible D gene (6 bases). The CDR3 covers 16 residues. Trimming pared 3 bases from V and 3 bases from J, leaving 17 bases between. In germline, CDR1 is MNHEY, CDR2 SMNVEV (reference sequence). CDR3 in DNA: TGTGCCAGCAGTTTTAGGGGGGTCTTCGGTGACTATGGCTACACCTTC. Its translation: CASSFRGVFGDYGYTF.

This clone has more than one count but fewer than ten. This chain uses TRBV30 with TRBJ1-2, with D unclear. With 0 bases removed from V and 4 bases from J, the gap between germline ends came to 9 bases. The germline CDR1 and CDR2 sequences are GTSNPN and SVGIG (reference sequence). CDR3 size: 13 residues. CDR3 nucleotides: TGTGCCTGGAGTGTACCGGGAGGCTATGGCTACACCTTC. Translation: CAWSVPGGYGYTF.

This clone showed up just a few times. The chain has TRBV5-1 and TRBJ2-7, with 7 nucleotides matching TRBD2. J gave up 4 bases and V 4 bases, and 14 bases lay outside the gene matches. CDR1 SGHRS and CDR2 YFSETQ come from the germline V gene. The CDR3 consists of 16 residues. CDR3 sequence: CASSQRVGTTLYEQYF. CDR3 nucleotide sequence: TGCGCCAGCAGCCAGCGGGTGGGGACTACGCTATACGAGCAGTACTTC. The full variable domain, in which reference TRBV5-1 and TRBJ2-7 provide the parts outside the CDR3, is KAGVTQTPRYLIKTRGQQVTLSCSPISGHRSVSWYQQTPGQGLQFLFEYFSETQRNKGNFPGRFSGRQFSNSRSEMNVSTLELGDSALYLCASSQRVGTTLYEQYFGPGTRLTVT.

The chain joins TRBV15 to TRBJ2-1, with no clear D. The CDR3 has 16 amino acids. V lost 1 base and J 1 base, leaving 11 bases between the germline ends. Germline V gene lookup returns CDR1 LNHNV and CDR2 YYDKDF (reference sequence). CDR3 residues: CATSRGLVLSYNEQFF. The CDR3 DNA reads TGTGCCACCAGCAGAGGATTAGTCCTGTCCTACAATGAGCAGTTCTTC.

The rearrangement uses TRBV7-9 and TRBJ1-1; D not certain. CDR3 length equals 10 residues. Germline V lookup: CDR1 SEHNR, CDR2 FQNEAQ (reference sequence). Trimming took off 5 bases at V and 4 bases at J, with 2 bases between the two ends. The CDR3 DNA reads TGTGCCAGCAGCATCACTGAAGCTTTCTTT. Its translation: CASSITEAFF. The full variable domain, with the rest looked up from reference TRBV7-9 and TRBJ1-1, is DTGVSQNPRHKITKRGQNVTFRCDPISEHNRLYWYRQTLGQGPEFLTYFQNEAQLEKSRLLSDRFSAERPKGSFSTLEIQRTEQGDSAMYLCASSITEAFFGQGTRLTVV.

The V call is TRBV30, the J call TRBJ1-1; weak D call: TRBD1 (5 bases). Germline V gene lookup returns CDR1 GTSNPN and CDR2 SVGIG (reference sequence). V was trimmed by 1 base and J by 6 bases, leaving 9 bases between them. CDR3 length: 12 amino acids. The CDR3 coding sequence is TGTGCCTGGAGTGGAGGGGTCGCTGAAGCTTTCTTT. It translates to CAWSGGVAEAFF.

This clone was counted between two and nine times. V gene TRBV29-1 combines with J gene TRBJ2-1; D is possibly TRBD2 (6 bases). In germline, CDR1 is SQVTM, CDR2 ANQGSEA. V gave up 4 bases and J gave up 4 bases, with 14 bases separating them. There are 14 residues in the CDR3. The CDR3 loop reads CSVARDWKYNEQFF. The CDR3 bases are TGCAGCGTTGCGAGGGACTGGAAGTACAATGAGCAGTTCTTC.

The chain has TRBV6-6 and TRBJ2-5; D not resolved. Germline V lookup: CDR1 MNHNY, CDR2 SVGAGI (reference sequence). Deletions cut 4 bases from V and 3 bases from J, with 6 bases between. CDR3 length equals 12 residues. The CDR3 DNA sequence: TGTGCCAGCAGTTTCCTGGAAGAGACCCAGTACTTC. This codes for CASSFLEETQYF.

The rearrangement links TRBV7-8 to TRBJ2-1; the D is unclear. Germline-derived CDR1 and CDR2 are SGHVS and FQNEAQ. The CDR3 consists of 16 residues. V lost 5 bases, J lost 10 bases, and 24 bases lay in between. In DNA, the CDR3 is TGTGCCAGCAGCCAGACGATAAGTTTTGATGTGTGGGAGCAGTTCTTC. Translation: CASSQTISFDVWEQFF.

The genes are TRBV7-2 and TRBJ2-2; 9 nucleotides line up with TRBD2. The CDR3 runs 18 residues. The V segment lost 9 bases and the J segment 3 bases; nucleotides outside the gene matches: 17. Germline V lookup: CDR1 SGHTA, CDR2 FQGNSA. The CDR3 coding sequence is TGTGCCAGTTTTATAGGGGCGGGAGGGCCAACGTACACCGGGGAGCTGTTTTTT. It translates to CASFIGAGGPTYTGELFF.

The V gene is TRBV6-1, the J gene TRBJ1-5; 7 nucleotides line up with TRBD1. Germline V lookup: CDR1 MNHNS, CDR2 SASEGT. V gave up 7 bases and J gave up 4 bases; unmatched junction bases: 4. The CDR3 loop spans 13 amino acids. CDR3 sequence (DNA): TGTGCCAGCATGGGACAGACTAATCAGCCCCAGCATTTT. Translated: CASMGQTNQPQHF.

In its sample, this clone was seen a few times. The chain couples TRBV7-2 to TRBJ2-2; 7 bases line up with TRBD1. The V segment lost 3 bases and the J segment 6 bases; nucleotides outside the gene matches: 4. The CDR3 is 14 amino acids. The germline V gene has CDR1 SGHTA and CDR2 FQGNSA. CDR3 loop: CASSLVGGSGELFF. As DNA, the CDR3 is TGTGCCAGCAGCTTGGTAGGGGGCTCCGGGGAGCTGTTTTTT. Full variable domain (outside the CDR3, taken from reference TRBV7-2 and TRBJ2-2): GAGVSQSPSNKVTEKGKDVELRCDPISGHTALYWYRQSLGQGLEFLIYFQGNSAPDKSGLPSDRFSAERTGGSVSTLTIQRTQQEDSAVYLCASSLVGGSGELFFGEGSRLTVL.

This clone was counted once. J is TRBJ1-1 and V is TRBV7-2; TRBD1 matches 7 bases. Trimming cost V 6 bases and J 1 base; bases outside gene matches: 5. Germline lookup yields CDR1 SGHTA and CDR2 FQGNSA. This CDR3 comprises 14 residues. The CDR3 loop is CASRRGQENTEAFF. In DNA form, the CDR3 reads TGTGCCAGCAGGCGCGGACAGGAGAACACTGAAGCTTTCTTT.

This clone was counted a few times. The chain employs TRBV15 and TRBJ1-5; D unclear. This CDR3 contains 14 residues. Trimming cost V 0 bases and J 3 bases, with 6 bases left between them. Germline CDR1 LNHNV, CDR2 YYDKDF (reference sequence). This chain's CDR3 is CATSRDSNNQPQHF. The DNA of the CDR3 is TGTGCCACCAGCAGAGACAGCAACAATCAGCCCCAGCATTTT.

About this clone: The junction departs from the called germline gene at one end, perhaps through a read error. The rearrangement links TRBV7-2 to TRBJ1-5, with D tentatively TRBD1 (5 bases). The CDR3 length is 15 residues. The germline V gene has CDR1 SGHTA and CDR2 FQGNSA. The CDR3 loop reads CASSLGGALGQPQHF. The CDR3 region has the DNA TGTGCCAGCAGTTTAGGCGGGGCTCTGGGGCAGCCCCAGCATTTT.

The count of this clone is one. The gene calls are TRBV19 and TRBJ2-3, with D possibly being TRBD1 (5 bases). Per the germline V gene, CDR1 is LNHDA and CDR2 is SQIVND (reference sequence). V lost 4 bases and J 5 bases, leaving 10 bases between the germline ends. This CDR3 spans 13 amino acids. This CDR3 is CASSNQGRDTQYF. The CDR3 DNA follows: TGTGCCAGTAGTAATCAGGGAAGAGATACGCAGTATTTT.

In its sample, this clone was seen a few times. The chain combines TRBV10-3 with TRBJ2-1; 9 bases match TRBD1. V was pared by 6 bases and J by 8 bases, with 5 bases of the junction left unmatched. The CDR3 has 13 amino acids. The germline gives CDR1 ENHRY, CDR2 SYGVKD. The CDR3 DNA follows: TGTGCCATCAGCAAGGGACAGGGACATGAGCAGTTCTTC. Encoded protein: CAISKGQGHEQFF.

This chain connects TRBV29-1 to TRBJ2-1, with unresolved D. V lost 7 bases and J lost 5, with 18 bases in between. CDR1 SQVTM and CDR2 ANQGSEA come from the germline V gene. The CDR3 has 14 amino acids. The CDR3 sequence is CSGRALAVHNEQFF. The CDR3 DNA sequence: TGCAGCGGTCGTGCTTTAGCCGTCCACAATGAGCAGTTCTTC.

The chain carries TRBV2 and TRBJ2-7; no reliable D call. Per the germline V gene, CDR1 is SNHLY and CDR2 is FYNNEI. CDR3 length: 14 residues. The V end lost 7 bases, the J end lost 0 bases, and 13 bases lay between the germline ends. CDR3 in DNA: TGTGCCAGCAAGGAAGGACCTCTCTCCTACGAGCAGTACTTC. Amino acids: CASKEGPLSYEQYF.

V is TRBV5-1 and J is TRBJ2-5; D may be TRBD2 (6 bases). Trimming pared 4 bases from V and 10 bases from J, leaving 14 bases between. Germline loops: CDR1 SGHRS, CDR2 YFSETQ. The CDR3 is 12 residues long. CDR3 coding DNA: TGCGCCAGCAGCGGGTATGGGGGGATCCAGTACTTC. Protein product: CASSGYGGIQYF.

This clone was observed a few times. The J gene is TRBJ1-1, the V gene TRBV29-1; no clear D. This CDR3 spans 11 amino acids. The V gene lost 4 bases and the J gene lost 0 bases, with 3 bases spanning the gap. CDR1 is SQVTM and CDR2 is ANQGSEA in the germline V gene. The DNA of the CDR3 is TGCAGCGTTGTATTGAACACTGAAGCTTTCTTT. Its translation is CSVVLNTEAFF.

There are a few counts of this clone. The V call is TRBV30, the J call TRBJ1-5; TRBD1 might be the D (6 bases). Germline V gene sequence: CDR1 GTSNPN, CDR2 SVGIG (reference sequence). V lost 3 bases to trimming and J lost 3 bases, with 15 bases between them. The CDR3 has 15 residues. CDR3 sequence (DNA): TGTGCCTGGAGCAGGGGACTGAACTCCAATCAGCCCCAGCATTTT. Translation gives CAWSRGLNSNQPQHF.

V usage is TRBV29-1 and J usage is TRBJ1-2; no clear D. The germline V and J ends were trimmed by 3 bases and 7 bases, with 15 bases remaining between them. This CDR3 contains 13 residues. Germline V lookup: CDR1 SQVTM, CDR2 ANQGSEA. This CDR3 is CSVDLGKPSGYTF. CDR3 sequence (DNA): TGCAGCGTTGATCTGGGGAAGCCCTCTGGCTACACCTTC. The full variable domain, with the rest looked up from reference TRBV29-1 and TRBJ1-2, is SAVISQKPSRDICQRGTSLTIQCQVDSQVTMMFWYRQQPGQSLTLIATANQGSEATYESGFVIDKFPISRPNLTFSTLTVSNMSPEDSSIYLCSVDLGKPSGYTFGSGTRLTVV.